The clone carrying this TCR beta chain was found a few times. Its specificity is unknown. TCRdb re-called the RT-PCR reads through MiXCR, storing one row per CDR3 protein. Here the sample spans roughly 700,000 distinct CDR3 sequences, 11% to 15% being singletons. Germline V lookup: CDR1 DFQATT, CDR2 SNEGSKA (reference sequence). The CDR3 length is 12 residues. V dropped 6 bases and J dropped 6 bases, with 12 bases sitting between them. This entry is derived from a study of response to subunit inactivated influenza vaccine. Study results and limitations: Authors suggested few new T cells are recruited by each seasonal influenza vaccination.

This TCR was recovered from a man in his forties or fifties who received an inactivated influenza vaccine. The gene calls are TRBV20-1 and TRBJ2-1, with a possible D match to TRBD2 (5 bases). The input for sequencing was PBMCs from blood, taken 14 to 15 days before vaccination. CDR3 loop: CSAPRTRNEQFF. The CDR3 DNA sequence: TGCAGTGCCCCTCGGACTCGCAATGAGCAGTTCTTC.